The clone carrying this T cell receptor (beta chain) was counted once. Its antigen is not identified. This entry belongs to a study of cytomegalovirus exposure and HLA in healthy donors. Study details: An analysis done earlier identified more than 100 million unique TCR beta sequences from about 180 million T cells. A data release that came early held tens of millions of unique TCRs from HLA-typed donors.

The PCR was carried out with 60 Vbeta primers and 13 Jbeta primers. The data were produced by immunoSEQ multiplex PCR, yet TCRdb's version contains in-frame clones alone and is incomplete. The sample holds 90,000 to 120,000 clones, approximately 79% seen once. Study-wide results and limits: Trimming of TCR beta V- and J-genes showed a link, identified in a later analysis, to a missense DCLRE1C variant. Reported performance of the classifier showed diagnosis of cytomegalovirus status with high specificity and sensitivity.

The CDR3 consists of 15 residues. Germline CDR1 reads SGHRS; CDR2 reads YFSETQ. With V trimmed by 3 bases and J by 5 bases, 8 bases remained unmatched. The origin of this receptor is a woman aged 40 to 55 in good health and CMV-seropositive. The specimen sequenced was PBMCs. V is TRBV5-1 and J is TRBJ2-5; TRBD2 matches 9 bases. The CDR3 DNA is TGCGCCAGCAGCTCTCTAGCGGGGAGGGCTGAGACCCAGTACTTC. Amino acids: CASSSLAGRAETQYF.